The clone carrying this TCR beta chain was seen a handful of times. Its cognate antigen is unknown. TCRdb called the reads again in MiXCR, with one record for every CDR3 protein. The table shows some 310,000 distinct CDR3 sequences, with around a quarter occurring only once. These data are taken from a study of T cell repertoires in cytomegalovirus infection. Germline-derived CDR1 and CDR2 are SGHTA and FQGNSA. Trimming took off 3 bases at V and 0 bases at J, with 10 bases between the two ends. The CDR3 loop spans 15 amino acids. Whole-study results and caveats: People with CMV and the relevant HLA were identified by cumulative public TCR beta family frequency.

The sequence was collected from a human donor in good health (CMV status not recorded). Some clones in this sample may be carry-over from other donors' samples. Sample: cultured PBMCs, taken from culture after CMV antigen stimulation. The rearrangement uses TRBV7-2 and TRBJ2-3, with D perhaps being TRBD1 or TRBD2 (5 bases each). The CDR3 DNA sequence: TGTGCCAGCAGCTTCCGGGGCCCTAGCACAGATACGCAGTATTTT. Translated: CASSFRGPSTDTQYF.